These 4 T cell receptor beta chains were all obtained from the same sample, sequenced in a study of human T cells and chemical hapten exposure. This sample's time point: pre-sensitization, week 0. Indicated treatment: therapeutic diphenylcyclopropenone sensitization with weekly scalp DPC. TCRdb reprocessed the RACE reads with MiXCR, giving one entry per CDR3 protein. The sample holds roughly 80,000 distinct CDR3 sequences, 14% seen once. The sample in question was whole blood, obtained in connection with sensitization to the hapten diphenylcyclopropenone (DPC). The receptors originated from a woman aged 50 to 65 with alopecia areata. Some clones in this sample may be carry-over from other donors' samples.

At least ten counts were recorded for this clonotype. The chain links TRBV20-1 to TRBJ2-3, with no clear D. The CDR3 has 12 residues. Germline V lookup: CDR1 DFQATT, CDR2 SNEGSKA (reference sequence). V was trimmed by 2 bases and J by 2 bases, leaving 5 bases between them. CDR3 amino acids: CSARRPTDTQYF. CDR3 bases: TGCAGTGCTAGACGGCCCACAGATACGCAGTATTTT.

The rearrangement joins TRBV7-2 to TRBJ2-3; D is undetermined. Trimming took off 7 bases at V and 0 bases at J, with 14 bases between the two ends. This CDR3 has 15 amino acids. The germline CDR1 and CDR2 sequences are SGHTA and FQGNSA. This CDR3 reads CASTEWGTSTDTQYF. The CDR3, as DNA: TGTGCCAGCACCGAGTGGGGTACTAGCACAGATACGCAGTATTTT. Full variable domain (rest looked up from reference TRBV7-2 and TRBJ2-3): GAGVSQSPSNKVTEKGKDVELRCDPISGHTALYWYRQSLGQGLEFLIYFQGNSAPDKSGLPSDRFSAERTGGSVSTLTIQRTQQEDSAVYLCASTEWGTSTDTQYFGPGTRLTVL.

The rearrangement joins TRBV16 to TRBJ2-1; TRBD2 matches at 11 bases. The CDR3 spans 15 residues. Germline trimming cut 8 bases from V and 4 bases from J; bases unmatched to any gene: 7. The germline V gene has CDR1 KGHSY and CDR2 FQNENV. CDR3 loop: CASCTSGSIYNEQFF. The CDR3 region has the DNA TGTGCCAGCTGCACTAGCGGGAGTATTTACAATGAGCAGTTCTTC.

The CDR3 spells CASTQGFVGGRNQPQHF. The DNA for the CDR3 is TGTGCCAGCACCCAAGGGTTTGTAGGGGGCCGCAATCAGCCCCAGCATTTT. V gene TRBV7-8 combines with J gene TRBJ1-5, with 7 positions matching TRBD1. CDR3 size: 17 residues. With 7 bases clipped from V and 2 bases from J, the junction kept 14 bases outside the gene matches. From germline, CDR1 is SGHVS and CDR2 FQNEAQ.